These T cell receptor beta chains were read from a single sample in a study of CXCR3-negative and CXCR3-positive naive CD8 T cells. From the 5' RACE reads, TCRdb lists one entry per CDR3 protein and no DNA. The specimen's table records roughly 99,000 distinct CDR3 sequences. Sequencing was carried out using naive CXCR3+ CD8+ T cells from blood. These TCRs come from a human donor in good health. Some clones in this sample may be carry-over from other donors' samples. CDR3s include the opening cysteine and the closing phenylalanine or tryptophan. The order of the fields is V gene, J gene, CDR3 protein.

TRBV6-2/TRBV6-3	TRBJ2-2	CATEGAAGTGELFF
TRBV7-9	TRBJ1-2	CASSLALTESNYGYTF
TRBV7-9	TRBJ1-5	CASSQGGKTQPQHF
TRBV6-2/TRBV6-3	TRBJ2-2	CASSTGATAGELFF
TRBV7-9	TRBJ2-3	CASSLVEDTQYF
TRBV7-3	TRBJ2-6	CASSLLVYGRANVLTF
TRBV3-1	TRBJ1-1	CASSQDRVVNTEAFF
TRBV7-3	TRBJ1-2	CASTKKTYGLGYTF
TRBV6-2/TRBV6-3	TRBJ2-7	CASSERRTDSYEQYF
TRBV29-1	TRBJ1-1	CSEKTENTEAFF
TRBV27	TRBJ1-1	CAREVRRTGSTNTEAFF
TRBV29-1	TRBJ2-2	CSVVGGTGELFF
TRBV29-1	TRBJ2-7	CSVDSSYEQYF
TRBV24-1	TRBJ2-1	CATSEHTGGEYNEQFF
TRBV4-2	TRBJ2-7	CASSQESTAAYEQYF
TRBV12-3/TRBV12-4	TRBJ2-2	CASSLPGFRGELFF
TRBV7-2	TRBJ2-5	CASSQGSFSGMVETQYF
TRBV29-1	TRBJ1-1	CSVEGGSANTEAFF
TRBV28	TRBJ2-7	CASSLVGNEQYF
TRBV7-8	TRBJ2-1	CASSLIAGGRAGFF
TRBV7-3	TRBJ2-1	CASSLIPGTYNEQFF
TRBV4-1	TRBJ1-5	CASSLWRTGDPERNQPQHF
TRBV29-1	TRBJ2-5	CSVDPTSSGETQYF
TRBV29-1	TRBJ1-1	CSVELSDLGTEAFF
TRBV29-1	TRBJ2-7	CSVEGTGGNYEQYF
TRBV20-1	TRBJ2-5	CSATTGGKKTQYF
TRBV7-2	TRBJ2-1	CASSLPPPRDDNNEQFF
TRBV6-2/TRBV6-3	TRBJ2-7	CASSYSSGSYEQYF
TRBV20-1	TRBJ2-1	CSARTSGIWEQFF
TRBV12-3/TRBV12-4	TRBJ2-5	CASRINSRETQYF
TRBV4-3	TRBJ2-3	CASSQDRLTSTDTQYF
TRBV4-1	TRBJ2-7	CASSQDPQGSSYEQYF
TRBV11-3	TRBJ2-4	CASSPSPSGHKNIQYF
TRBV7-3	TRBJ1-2	CASSLTGAADYGYTF
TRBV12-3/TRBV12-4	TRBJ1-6	CASSSIQGLLHSPLRF
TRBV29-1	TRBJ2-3	CSVEDIAGEITDTQYF
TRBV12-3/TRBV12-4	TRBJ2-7	CASSYGTSPYEQYF
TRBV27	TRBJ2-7	CASSLFGQTYEQYF
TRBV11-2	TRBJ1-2	CASSLQPTYGYTF
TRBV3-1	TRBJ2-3	CASSQEGLAVAPFRTDTQYF
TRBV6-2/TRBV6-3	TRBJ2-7	CASTNIQGPVYEQYF
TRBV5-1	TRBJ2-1	CASSLGGSSYNEQFF
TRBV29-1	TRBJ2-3	CSGRDGTDTQYF
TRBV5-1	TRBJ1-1	CASSLTGTFQGEAFF
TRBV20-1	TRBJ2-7	CSADPWDRATYEQYF
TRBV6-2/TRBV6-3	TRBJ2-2	CASSYHPGQGTGELFF
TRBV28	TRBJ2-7	CASSLIGTGFSYEQYF
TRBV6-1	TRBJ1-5	CASSEEGTGQLPQHF
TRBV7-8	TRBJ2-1	CASSLTAGEGYNEQFF
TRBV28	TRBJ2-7	CASSYDRHSYEQYF
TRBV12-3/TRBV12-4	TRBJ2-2	CASSFGYTGELFF